A single sample gave rise to the 7 T cell receptor beta chains below, sequenced in a study of blood T cells in healthy people across ages. For the second PCR, which ran for roughly 7 to 11 cycles, a sample-barcoded 5' primer and a J-beta primer mix were used. Each CDR3 protein gets one entry after TCRdb re-called the 5' RACE reads with MiXCR. The sample has some 710,000 distinct CDR3 sequences, roughly 20% seen once; the top ten hold about 20%. The specimen was blood. These receptor sequences come from a man aged 65-85 years in good health.

The rearrangement joins TRBV20-1 to TRBJ2-5; 12 positions match TRBD2. The J call may be in error: the DNA end matches TRBJ2-1 better. Germline CDR1 is DFQATT and CDR2 is SNEGSKA (reference sequence). CDR3 length: 15 residues. The CDR3 DNA sequence: TGCAGTGCTAGCTGGCTAGCGGGGGGGGTAAATGAGCAGTTCTTC. This sequence encodes CSASWLAGGVNEQFF.

V gene TRBV12-3 or TRBV12-4 combines with J gene TRBJ1-1; D is undetermined. Trimming took 7 bases from V and 7 from J, leaving 16 bases between them. The CDR3 loop spans 13 amino acids. DNA for the CDR3: TGTGCCAGCACCCTGACACGGGGAGTTGAAGCTTTCTTT. This codes for CASTLTRGVEAFF.

The sample holds a few counts of this clonotype. V usage is TRBV20-1 and J usage is TRBJ1-2; the D gene is possibly TRBD1 (6 bases). Between the trimmed V and J ends, which lost 5 bases and 6 bases, there was a span of 13 bases. CDR3 length equals 12 residues. Germline V gives CDR1 DFQATT, CDR2 SNEGSKA (reference sequence). The CDR3 coding sequence is TGCAGTGCTTACAGGGATAAGCATGGCTACACCTTC. This gives the protein CSAYRDKHGYTF.

V gene TRBV12-3 or TRBV12-4 combines with J gene TRBJ1-2; D remains unclear. This CDR3 spans 13 amino acids. V was pared by 8 bases and J by 4 bases, with 14 bases between. In DNA form, the CDR3 reads TGTGCCAGCGGGAGGGTCGATACCTATGGCTACACCTTC. It encodes CASGRVDTYGYTF.

The gene calls are TRBV20-1 and TRBJ2-4; 9 bases align to TRBD2. There are 18 residues in the CDR3. The germline gives CDR1 DFQATT, CDR2 SNEGSKA (reference sequence). With V trimmed by 0 bases and J by 8 bases, 17 bases remained unmatched. In DNA, the CDR3 is TGCAGTGCTAGAGATGGGTTCGGCGGGAGGGGTGGAGGAGACATTCAGTACTTC. It encodes CSARDGFGGRGGGDIQYF.

This clonotype was seen ten or more times. The chain links TRBV12-3 or TRBV12-4 to TRBJ2-1, with 16 nucleotides matching TRBD2. Unmatched junction bases numbered 12, after V lost 4 bases and J lost 9 bases. The CDR3 covers 18 residues. The CDR3 sequence is CASSSGTSGGERVGEQFF. DNA of the CDR3: TGTGCCAGCAGTTCCGGGACTAGCGGGGGGGAACGAGTGGGTGAGCAGTTCTTC.

This clonotype was picked up many times. The chain is built from TRBV15 and TRBJ2-2; D is unresolved. CDR1 and CDR2 from the germline V gene are LNHNV and YYDKDF (reference sequence). Trimming left V 1 base short and J 5 bases short, with 5 bases between. The CDR3 is 13 amino acids. The CDR3 coding sequence is TGTGCCACCAGCAGAGGAGATACCGGGGAGCTGTTTTTT. Its protein is CATSRGDTGELFF.